This entry concerns a single T cell receptor beta chain. What it binds is not known. These data are taken from a study of shared clonotypes between healthy human individuals. Overall study context: Three plates were used per donor for CD4 naive, three for CD4 memory, two for CD8 naive and one for CD8 memory. Overall study findings and caveats: The study generally estimated greater richness for naive than memory subsets. Donors were few, which limited the genetic and exposure-history diversity represented.

Source study methods: Without quality scores, immunoSEQ junctional reads could not be filtered like full-length reads. Produced via immunoSEQ multiplex PCR; TCRdb's table is partial and in-frame only. D and trimming were read from the DNA, whereas the V and J calls and clone size are those reported in that table. The sample holds fewer than 2.5 million clones; 93% are singletons and the top ten take approximately 0.36%. Germline CDR1 MNHNY, CDR2 SVGAGI (reference sequence). V lost 6 bases, J lost 1 base, and 7 bases stayed unmatched. The CDR3 spans 16 residues. The rearrangement links TRBV6-6 to TRBJ2-2; 8 bases match TRBD1. The clonotype was recovered from a man younger than 30 in good health. Some clones in this sample may be carry-over from other donors' samples. Sequences were obtained from naive CD4+ T cells from PBMCs. This sample's subset: CD45RA+ positively selected. The CDR3, as DNA: TGTGCCAGCAGCCCCCTTGACAGGGGGAACACCGGGGAGCTGTTTTTT. As protein: CASSPLDRGNTGELFF.